This TCR beta chain appears in the sequencing data of a study of blood T cell repertoires in COVID-19. Study overall: Acute and convalescent COVID-19 samples came from the United States, Italy and Spain. PBMCs, B-cell-depleted T cells, or T cells were the source of the cDNA or gDNA that made up the material.

This CDR3 contains 15 residues. The V gene end was trimmed by 8 bases and the J gene end by 5 bases; junction bases not matched to a gene: 13. Germline CDR1 reads SQVTM; CDR2 reads ANQGSEA. Data came from immunoSEQ multiplex PCR; TCRdb stores just in-frame clones and leaves some out. The repertoire includes tens of thousands of clones, 65% to 90% of them detected once, and roughly 5.7% sits in the top ten. This TCR was recovered from a woman aged 55-69 years with acute or convalescent COVID-19. The rearrangement uses TRBV29-1 and TRBJ1-1, with 11 bases matching TRBD1. What was sequenced was peripheral blood. CDR3 sequence: CSTRGQGDSGTEAFF. In DNA form, the CDR3 reads TGCAGCACGCGGGGACAGGGGGATTCGGGGACTGAAGCTTTCTTT.